The 5 T cell receptor beta chains below come from one sample, sequenced in a study of blood T cell repertoires in COVID-19. TCRdb's copy holds only in-frame clones and misses some; the assay was immunoSEQ multiplex PCR. The sample includes about 110,000 clones, 72% of them seen just once. The sequenced material came from peripheral blood. These receptors were collected from a woman aged 55-75 years with acute or convalescent COVID-19.

The chain employs TRBV24-1 and TRBJ1-1; D might be TRBD1 (6 bases). Germline V gene lookup returns CDR1 KGHDR and CDR2 SFDVKD. Trimming cost V 4 bases and J 3 bases, with 14 bases left between them. This CDR3 is built from 15 residues. CDR3 nucleotide sequence: TGTGCCACCAGTGAGACAGACAGGACGGACACTGAAGCTTTCTTT. Its translation is CATSETDRTDTEAFF.

This rearrangement joins TRBV27 to TRBJ1-4; weak D call: TRBD1 (5 bases). The V end lost 8 bases, the J end lost 3 bases, and 13 bases lay between the germline ends. Per the germline V gene, CDR1 is MNHEY and CDR2 is SMNVEV (reference sequence). CDR3 length equals 14 residues. This CDR3 reads CASATKGSNEKLFF. CDR3 coding DNA: TGTGCCAGCGCCACGAAGGGGTCTAATGAAAAACTGTTTTTT.

DNA for the CDR3: TGCGCCAGCAGCACCCTAGGGAGATCTAACTATGGCTACACCTTC. Protein sequence: CASSTLGRSNYGYTF. V and J are TRBV5-1 and TRBJ1-2; D gene unclear. CDR1 and CDR2 (germline): SGHRS, YFSETQ. The CDR3 loop spans 15 amino acids. V gave up 4 bases and J gave up 0 bases, with 13 bases separating them.

The CDR3 spells CASSDTGMGGYTF. DNA for the CDR3: TGCGCCAGCAGCGATACAGGGATGGGTGGCTACACCTTC. This chain links TRBV10-1 with TRBJ1-2; TRBD1 is a possible D gene (6 bases). V shed 6 bases and J shed 7 bases, with 15 bases lying between them. CDR1 and CDR2 (germline): WNHNN, SYGVQD (reference sequence). The CDR3 sequence is 13 residues long.

The chain recombines TRBV5-1 with TRBJ1-2; 10 bases fit TRBD1. The germline V gene has CDR1 SGHRS and CDR2 YFSETQ. J lost 3 bases, V lost 1 base, and 21 bases had no gene match. There are 21 residues in the CDR3. The CDR3, as DNA: TGCGCCAGCAGCTTGATCCCCGGGCGGTCGGGACAGGGGACGTTAGACTATGGCTACACCTTC. Protein sequence: CASSLIPGRSGQGTLDYGYTF. The variable domain in full, with the rest retrieved from reference TRBV5-1 and TRBJ1-2, is KAGVTQTPRYLIKTRGQQVTLSCSPISGHRSVSWYQQTPGQGLQFLFEYFSETQRNKGNFPGRFSGRQFSNSRSEMNVSTLELGDSALYLCASSLIPGRSGQGTLDYGYTFGSGTRLTVV.